The T cell receptor beta chain described here comes from a study of blood T cell repertoires in COVID-19. On the study more broadly: The cDNA or gDNA used as material had been derived from T cells, B-cell-depleted T cells, or PBMCs.

In the original analysis: Reference gene primers were amplified, and this amplification served to estimate nucleated cell counts. Libraries were prepared by immunoSEQ multiplex PCR; TCRdb keeps only in-frame clonotypes and omits some of them. V, J and clone size reflect that table, while D and trimming were determined from the DNA. This sample yields roughly 500,000 clones, of which over 75% are seen a single time; 3% to 4% belongs to the top ten. This CDR3 has 11 amino acids. The V gene's germline CDR1 is GTSNPN and CDR2 SVGIG (reference sequence). V shed 2 bases and J shed 3 bases, with 4 bases lying between them. This clone was counted many times.

This TCR was recovered from a human donor in a cohort sampled during active COVID-19. The sequencing sample was made of peripheral blood. The gene calls are TRBV30 and TRBJ1-2; no reliable D call. CDR3: CAWSSYYGYTF. In DNA, the CDR3 is TGTGCCTGGAGTTCGTACTATGGCTACACCTTC.